This T cell receptor (beta chain) was sequenced for a study of identical twins. To note about this clonotype: Its antigen is undetermined.

TCRdb re-called the 5' RACE reads with MiXCR, one entry per CDR3 protein. Of about 900,000 distinct CDR3 sequences listed, 9% to 15% are singletons. This CDR3 has 15 residues. The V gene lost 0 bases and the J gene lost 6 bases, with 13 bases spanning the gap. Germline CDR1 reads MNHNS; CDR2 reads SASEGT. Findings and caveats of the study: Shared out-of-frame alpha sequences (those common to twins) showed excess low generation probability. Reduced insertions were recorded for abundant cord blood beta clonotypes, with no such pattern in memory repertoires. Compared with models, monozygotic twins showed more out-of-frame TCR alpha sharing.

These same records also appear under a second study, on yellow fever vaccine responses in identical twins.

This clonotype originated in a woman aged 18 to 35 in good health. Sequencing was done on a sample of PBMCs. The chain recombines TRBV6-1 with TRBJ2-3; D may be TRBD1 or TRBD2 (5 bases each). CDR3 in DNA: TGTGCCAGCAGTGAAGCGCTGGGACGGTTGGATACGCAGTATTTT. It is translated as CASSEALGRLDTQYF.